This T cell receptor beta chain was documented in a study of cytomegalovirus exposure and HLA in healthy donors listed by TCRdb under 2017. In terms of the full investigation: According to an earlier analysis of several hundred of the donors, 150 million to 200 million T cells yielded 90 million to 130 million unique TCR beta sequences and less than 300 Gb of sequence data. HLA typing included class I and class II loci at four-digit resolution. The study aimed to test whether cataloging public T cell receptors could reveal signatures of past pathogen exposure. An earlier analysis of 450 to 750 of the donors used high-throughput TCR beta sequencing to judge whether each TCR beta V gene segment behaved as functional or pseudogenic. The number of donors typed differed by locus, with roughly 629-640 for A, B, C, DRB1 and DQB1, roughly 550 for DQA1, over 600 for DPA1, and 472 for DPB1. The study profiled the T cell repertoires of hundreds of subjects by immunosequencing and related them to cytomegalovirus serostatus. All discovery cohort repertoires had been generated on a single sequencing platform. Among 398 genotyped donors of the cohort, an average of roughly 240,000 unique TCR beta nucleotide sequences were sequenced per donor, about a sixth of them non-productive. In addition to the first cohort of 650 to 800 subjects, a separate validation cohort of over 90 different subjects was used. Alongside the repertoire data, information on donor age, sex, ethnicity and CMV serostatus was compiled. Of the approximately 400 genotyped donors, 75% to 85% were placed in the genetic ancestry cluster associated with self-reported Caucasian donors. An early release that covered approximately 600 HLA-typed donors contained about 300 gigabases of sequencing data and 70 million to 100 million unique TCR sequences. A later analysis re-examined previously published TCR beta repertoires from 600 to 700 donors and added high-resolution HLA genotyping to investigate patterns of TCR occurrence. Genome-wide SNP genotypes for about 65% of the 666 donors were used in a later genetic analysis, which treated that subset as a discovery cohort. To predict cytomegalovirus infection status, the study brought together high-throughput TCR immunosequencing, statistical association of individual TCRs with disease status, and machine learning. Because of strong linkage in the cohort, a handful of DR-DQ haplotypes were treated as single units for association and clustering. Rather than using new phenotypic data, the later analysis identified candidate immune exposures from TCR beta sequences and from how often those sequences occurred across donors.

The cohort comprised some 730 healthy bone marrow donors. At the time of sampling, every cohort member was nominally healthy, though immune exposures that went unrecorded were likely present. The donor was CMV seronegative and belonged to the group of over 350 seronegative cohort members. A peripheral blood sample was provided by each donor, and peripheral blood mononuclear cells were used for TCR beta sequencing. Genomic DNA was extracted from the blood cell samples with the Qiagen DNeasy Blood Extraction Kit. The library was made by the immunoSEQ multiplex PCR assay. The multiplex PCR relied on a mix of 60 forward primers for TCR Vbeta segments and 13 reverse primers for TCR Jbeta segments. Amplification of the CDR3 region of rearranged TCR beta genes was performed with a multiplex PCR assay on genomic DNA. The amplified TCR beta libraries were sequenced on the Illumina HiSeq System as 87-base-pair reads. From the authors' description of their analysis: In a later analysis, tens of millions of unique TCR beta chains were counted across the approximately 640 repertoires, and around 10 million of these chains were shared by at least two donors. To remove PCR and sequencing errors, raw reads were error-corrected and collapsed into unique sequences using a nearest-neighbor algorithm that merged closely related sequences. To assign V, D and J gene segments, CDR3 sequences were aligned to IMGT reference sequences. For a sequence to be retained, a match of at least six nucleotides to both a V gene segment and a J gene segment was required. Rearrangements were classified as productive when the CDR3 lacked stop codons and remained in frame with V and J, and all other rearrangements were classified as non-productive. Following IMGT convention, CDR3 was defined as the stretch from the second conserved V-encoded cysteine to the conserved J-encoded phenylalanine. In an earlier analysis of approximately 500 of the donors, sequences lacking an unambiguous match to a single V gene segment were excluded. An earlier analysis of 587 of the donors classified V segments as functional when productive rearrangements were above 56.7% and as segregating when the standard deviation between donors was above 5%. A statistical classification framework was developed to diagnose cytomegalovirus status using the catalog of TCR beta chain sequences. A later analysis assigned V and J genes by comparing TCR nucleotide sequences with IMGT/GENE-DB human TR gene sequences. A later analysis assigned CDR3 sequences and most-parsimonious VDJ recombination scenarios with the TCRdist pipeline. A later analysis defined each TCR beta chain by its CDR3 amino acid sequence plus V-gene family, and excluded reads lacking a unique V-gene family. A later analysis removed several hundred highly shared, low-generation-probability nucleotide sequences to deal with suspected cross-contamination and a sequencing artifact. In a later analysis, a clonal expansion index for each public chain was calculated from normalized within-repertoire ranks of inferred template counts. Generation probabilities in a later analysis came from a VDJ recombination model fitted to out-of-frame rearrangements, and those results were checked against IGoR. Hypergeometric tests were used in a later analysis to score TCR-TCR, TCR-HLA and TCR-CMV co-occurrence, with a repertoire-size bias correction applied to the TCR pairs. In a later analysis, false discovery rates were estimated by permuting HLA or CMV assignments 20 times. In a later analysis, co-occurring TCRs were grouped using DBSCAN, with TCRdist sequence similarity added in when clustering inside HLA-allele-positive subsets. Repertoires with fewer than 30,000 or more than 120,000 public chains, plus five repertoires with anomalous nucleotide sharing, were excluded from co-occurrence clustering. As stored in TCRdb, this immuneACCESS dataset retains in-frame rearrangements with V and J assigned. A fraction of the clones does not appear; measured against another copy, unresolved V genes explain less than half of the discrepancy, and the remainder lacks a known reason. V and J calls and clone size are those listed in that table; D and trimming were worked out from the DNA. This sample has about 140,000 clones in its table, and roughly three quarters of those were observed once. The ten largest clones take up 3% to 4% of the sample.

Overall study results and their limits: A group of highly shared sequence variants was considered likely to be a technical artifact of the sequencing pipeline. A later analysis found that HLA-associated TCR beta chains were more clonally expanded and had lower generation probabilities than equally common non-associated chains. When HLA alleles, especially DR and DQ, strongly co-occurred, attributing TCR associations to individual alleles was difficult. Across donors, most TCR sequences were observed very rarely, whereas some public TCRs were present in many individuals. The authors suggested that the approach could potentially be extended to other disease states and immunological phenotypes. In vitro tests confirmed that three of the cytomegalovirus-associated TCR beta chains recognize cytomegalovirus antigens. In a later analysis, TCR association rates were found to vary across HLA loci, with the most associated TCRs seen for DRB1 alleles and the fewest for HLA-C alleles. At a false discovery rate of 0.05, a later analysis linked 15,000 to 20,000 TCR beta sequences to specific HLA alleles. In both the original and validation cohorts, the classifier was reported to diagnose cytomegalovirus status with high specificity and sensitivity. In an earlier analysis of roughly 500 of the donors, most TCR beta V segments appeared in productive rearrangements about 87% or about 30% of the time, broadly matching IMGT annotations. This cohort had only TCR beta chains sequenced, and the lack of alpha or paired-chain data limited which features could be detected. The study gave a list of under 200 TCR beta chains associated with cytomegalovirus. In a later genetic analysis, fewer N-insertions in productive TCRs were reported among donors in an Asian-associated ancestry cluster than the roughly 640-donor mean. Some IMGT-functional V segments, including TRBV6-2 and TRBV6-3, could not be distinguished by the 87-base-pair reads and were therefore excluded. CMV serostatus was the only immune exposure information available for the cohort. Because counts were too low, roughly 17 rarely observed V segments, including chromosome 9 orphons, were left out of the earlier analysis of several hundred of the donors. Several of the top co-occurrence clusters appeared to be linked to parvovirus B19, influenza, CMV and Epstein-Barr virus, according to a later analysis. A further reported finding was that TCR beta sequences accurately predicted the HLA-A and HLA-B alleles for most subjects in the first cohort. Correlated functional status among segregating V segments might be attributable to linkage disequilibrium, but an unknown experimental factor could not be ruled out. Because some donors lacked HLA typing at each locus, the association tests relied only on the typed subset. An association between a missense DCLRE1C variant and V-gene and J-gene trimming of TCR beta chains was found in a later genetic analysis and replicated in an independent cohort. Sequencing depth was assumed to be roughly uniform across donors in the presence/absence analyses, though that assumption may not hold. According to a later analysis, most CMV-associated TCR beta chains appeared to be HLA-restricted, and the HLA associations seemed to be driven largely by CMV exposure.

The germline V gene (reference sequence) gives CDR1 as GTSNPN and CDR2 as SVGIG. The CDR3 sequence holds 14 residues, the cysteine and phenylalanine included. Of the read, only the CDR3 DNA is kept; its 42 bases are in frame from base 1. From V the trimming removes 1 base and from J it removes 9 bases, while the gene matches leave 2 bases of the junction unaccounted for. Regarding this clone: Its antigen is currently not known. No per-base quality is available; no much larger clone lies one base away.

The sample was PBMCs. Rearrangement joined TRBV30 to TRBJ1-6; TRBD1 agrees with 11 junctional bases. This clonotype originated in a female donor in good health and CMV-seronegative. The sequenced DNA: TGTGCCTGGAGTGGGACAGGGGGCTTTTCACCCCTCCACTTT. This sequence encodes CAWSGTGGFSPLHF.